This TCR beta chain was sequenced during a study of Tregs in tolerant kidney transplant recipients. Study outcomes and limitations: Nucleotide sequences could not be compared across some patients' samples due to primer changes.

A note on this clone: The antigen remains unidentified.

Method: immunoSEQ multiplex PCR; TCRdb's copy keeps in-frame clones and lacks some. The sample has about 100,000 clones; roughly 93% are singletons. Mixed chimerism was transient after nonmyeloablative marrow transplants from related graft donors. CD4+CD25+CD127- Tregs, CD4+CD25- non-Tregs, CD4 and CD8 cells were sorted. Looked up from germline, CDR1 is MDHEN and CDR2 is SYDVKM. The CDR3 runs to 13 residues. V was pared by 6 bases and J by 5 bases, with 13 bases between. The TCR sequence derives from a human patient who received a combined kidney and bone marrow transplant. Some T cells may be graft donor cells. Sequencing used CD4+ T cells from blood (PBMCs), obtained 12 months after the transplant. V gene TRBV28 combines with J gene TRBJ1-2; maybe TRBD1 (5 bases). The CDR3 coding sequence is TGTGCCAGCAGGGTTCAGGGAACATATGGCTACACCTTC. This translates into CASRVQGTYGYTF.